This TCR beta chain stems from a study of blood T cell repertoires in COVID-19. Study-wide context: Acute and convalescent COVID-19 samples came from the United States, Italy and Spain. In each case, the material was cDNA or gDNA derived from T cells, B-cell-depleted T cells, or PBMCs.

Looked up from germline, CDR1 is MNHEY and CDR2 is SVGAGI. Deletions cut 0 bases from V and 5 bases from J, with 7 bases between. The CDR3 totals 13 residues. Authors' data handling: Reference gene primer amplification yielded estimated nucleated cell counts. Measured with immunoSEQ multiplex PCR; TCRdb has only the in-frame clones, and not every one. V and J calls and clone size are copied from that table; D and trimming were computed from the DNA. The data contain roughly 180,000 clones, around 87% of them singletons. This clone is a singleton in its sample. Specimen: peripheral blood. The rearrangement links TRBV6-5 to TRBJ1-1, with D uncertain. The receptor was derived from a woman between 25 and 40 years old with active or convalescent COVID-19. This CDR3 reads CASSYSAPTEAFF. The CDR3 coding sequence is TGTGCCAGCAGTTACTCGGCCCCAACTGAAGCTTTCTTT.